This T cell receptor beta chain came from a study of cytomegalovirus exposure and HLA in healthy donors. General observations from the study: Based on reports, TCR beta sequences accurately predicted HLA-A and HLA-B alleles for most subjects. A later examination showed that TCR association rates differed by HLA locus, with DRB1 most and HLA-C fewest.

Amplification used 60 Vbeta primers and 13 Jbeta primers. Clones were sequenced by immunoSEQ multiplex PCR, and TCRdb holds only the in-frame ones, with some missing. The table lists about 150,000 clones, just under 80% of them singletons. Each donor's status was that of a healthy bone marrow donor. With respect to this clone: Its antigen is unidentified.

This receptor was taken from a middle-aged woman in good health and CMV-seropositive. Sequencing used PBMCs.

Written as DNA, the CDR3 is TGCAGCGTTGATGGGGCAGGTCGAGAGGCTTTCTTT. Translating it yields CSVDGAGREAFF. The J gene is TRBJ1-1, the V gene TRBV29-1; tentative D call: TRBD1 (5 bases). This CDR3 is built from 12 residues. The V gene lost 3 bases and the J gene lost 11 bases, with 16 bases spanning the gap. Germline V CDR1 and CDR2: SQVTM, ANQGSEA.